The 23 T cell receptor beta chains reported below all come from one sample, sequenced in a study of blood T cells in healthy people across ages. A second PCR of roughly 7 to 11 cycles used a sample-barcoded 5' primer and a J-beta primer mix. MiXCR, run by TCRdb on the 5' RACE reads, gives a single entry per CDR3 protein. This table holds 540,000 or so distinct CDR3 sequences, 47% found once. The sequenced sample consisted of blood. The source is a man at least 80 years old in good health.

This clonotype occurred a few times. The chain has TRBV27 and TRBJ2-1, with 9 nucleotides matching TRBD2. This CDR3 is built from 15 residues. Trimming took 3 bases from V and 10 from J; bases not matched to a gene: 10. In germline, CDR1 is MNHEY, CDR2 SMNVEV (reference sequence). CDR3 amino acids: CASSLEGLALGEQFF. The CDR3 DNA reads as TGTGCCAGCAGTTTGGAGGGACTAGCCCTGGGGGAGCAGTTCTTC.

As for this clonotype: A much bigger clone sits one base away, suggesting this may be a read error. This chain connects TRBV3-1 to TRBJ2-4, with D possibly TRBD1 on 6 matching bases. Germline values: CDR1 LGHDT, CDR2 YNNKEL (reference sequence). CDR3 size: 17 residues. Trimming cost V 0 bases and J 1 base, with 13 bases left between them. The CDR3 protein is CASSQDTGTMAKNIQYF. As DNA, the CDR3 is TGTGCCAGCAGCCAAGATACCGGGACAATGGCCAAAAACATTCAGTACTTC.

This clonotype was picked up one time. The V call is TRBV20-1, the J call TRBJ1-2; no clear D gene. V lost 5 bases and J 1 base, leaving 20 bases between the germline ends. The CDR3 length is 16 residues. Germline V gene sequence: CDR1 DFQATT, CDR2 SNEGSKA (reference sequence). CDR3 in DNA: TGCAGTGCTTCCTTCCGAGGTGCGGACCTTAACTATGGCTACACCTTC. Translating gives CSASFRGADLNYGYTF.

In this sample, this clonotype turned up a few times. The rearrangement joins TRBV7-9 to TRBJ2-5; D is unclear. Germline V CDR1 and CDR2: SEHNR, FQNEAQ (reference sequence). The CDR3 has 14 residues. V was shortened by 5 bases and J by 1 base, with 11 bases between the two germline ends. The CDR3 spells CASSHLGPQETQYF. The CDR3 nucleotides read TGTGCCAGCAGCCATTTAGGGCCCCAAGAGACCCAGTACTTC.

The rearrangement links TRBV18 to TRBJ1-5; the D is unclear. Trimming removed 2 bases at V and 2 bases at J, with 10 bases between. Per germline, CDR1 KGHSH and CDR2 LQKENI. CDR3 length: 15 residues. The CDR3 region has the DNA TGTGCCAGCTCACCAGGGCTACTTGGCAATCAGCCCCAGCATTTT. This translates into CASSPGLLGNQPQHF.

The rearrangement joins TRBV4-3 to TRBJ2-1, with 13 bases identical to TRBD2. Germline trimming cut 4 bases from V and 2 bases from J; bases unmatched to any gene: 5. The CDR3 sequence is 17 residues long. The germline gives CDR1 LGHNA, CDR2 YSLEER. In DNA form, the CDR3 reads TGCGCCAGCAGCCGGGACGGGACTAGCGGGGCCTACAATGAGCAGTTCTTC. This codes for CASSRDGTSGAYNEQFF.

A few counts support this clonotype. The CDR3 DNA reads TGTGCCAGCAGCTTAGGGATAGGCAGGGATGGCTACACCTTC. It is translated as CASSLGIGRDGYTF. This sequence joins TRBV7-8 and TRBJ1-2; tentative D call: TRBD1 (5 bases). CDR1 is SGHVS and CDR2 is FQNEAQ in the germline V gene. The CDR3 length is 14 residues. V was pared by 1 base and J by 6 bases, with 12 bases between.

This clonotype showed up just a few times. The chain uses TRBV6-5 and TRBJ1-5, with no clear D. Germline loops: CDR1 MNHEY, CDR2 SVGAGI. The CDR3 consists of 15 residues. V dropped 5 bases and J dropped 3 bases, with 14 bases sitting between them. CDR3 DNA sequence: TGTGCCAGCAGTCGCATCCGGGCTACCAATCAGCCCCAGCATTTT. Amino acids: CASSRIRATNQPQHF.

This chain uses TRBV13 with TRBJ2-5, with 7 bases identical to TRBD1. This CDR3 comprises 14 residues. The germline CDR1 and CDR2 sequences are PRHDT and FYEKMQ (reference sequence). J was trimmed by 2 bases and V by 5 bases; bases with no gene match: 5. CDR3 loop: CASSHRGQQETQYF. CDR3 in DNA: TGTGCCAGCAGCCATCGGGGACAGCAAGAGACCCAGTACTTC.

The J gene is TRBJ2-1, the V gene TRBV20-1; 9 bases are a match to TRBD2. After removal of 6 bases from V and 7 bases from J, the junction contained 7 bases not matched to a gene. CDR3 size: 13 residues. The V gene's germline CDR1 is DFQATT and CDR2 SNEGSKA (reference sequence). The CDR3 bases are TGCAGTGCCAGCGGGAGCGGGAGGAATGAGCAGTTCTTC. It specifies CSASGSGRNEQFF.

The chain links TRBV3-1 to TRBJ2-5, with D maybe TRBD2 (7 bases). The CDR3 has 15 residues. Germline V CDR1 and CDR2: LGHDT, YNNKEL (reference sequence). V gave up 0 bases and J gave up 11 bases, with 19 bases separating them. Here the CDR3 reads CASSQDMAGADGQYF. Here the CDR3 DNA reads TGTGCCAGCAGCCAAGATATGGCGGGGGCGGATGGGCAGTACTTC.

This clonotype was observed a handful of times. The rearrangement links TRBV7-9 to TRBJ2-7, with a weak D call TRBD2 (6 bases). Per the germline V gene, CDR1 is SEHNR and CDR2 is FQNEAQ (reference sequence). Trimming removed 4 bases at V and 5 bases at J, with 12 bases between. The CDR3 covers 13 residues. CDR3 in amino acids: CASSSKGGDEQYF. The CDR3 DNA reads as TGTGCCAGCAGCTCTAAAGGCGGGGACGAGCAGTACTTC. Full variable domain (missing parts from reference TRBV7-9 and TRBJ2-7): DTGVSQNPRHKITKRGQNVTFRCDPISEHNRLYWYRQTLGQGPEFLTYFQNEAQLEKSRLLSDRFSAERPKGSFSTLEIQRTEQGDSAMYLCASSSKGGDEQYFGPGTRLTVT.

In its sample, this clonotype was seen a few times. The genes are TRBV24-1 and TRBJ2-1; a weak D match, TRBD2 (5 bases). The CDR3 contains 15 residues. Per the germline V gene, CDR1 is KGHDR and CDR2 is SFDVKD. The V end was cut by 1 base, the J end by 7 bases, with 13 bases between. The CDR3 DNA reads as TGTGCCACCAGTGATTTTCCGGGGAGAGGGAATGAGCAGTTCTTC. Protein: CATSDFPGRGNEQFF.

This rearrangement joins TRBV6-6 to TRBJ2-6; D is unclear. Trimming stripped 5 bases from V and 0 bases from J, with 14 bases between. Germline values: CDR1 MNHNY, CDR2 SVGAGI (reference sequence). The CDR3 consists of 17 residues. The CDR3 DNA reads TGTGCCAGCAGTCTGCCTCGGGCTCCCTCTGGGGCCAACGTCCTGACTTTC. It codes for CASSLPRAPSGANVLTF.

The gene calls are TRBV27 and TRBJ2-6; TRBD1 matches at 9 bases. The V gene's germline CDR1 is MNHEY and CDR2 SMNVEV (reference sequence). V lost 3 bases to trimming and J lost 0 bases; unmatched junction nucleotides: 3. There are 17 residues in the CDR3. The DNA for the CDR3 is TGTGCCAGCAGTTTGGGGACAGGGACCTCTGGGGCCAACGTCCTGACTTTC. Protein sequence: CASSLGTGTSGANVLTF.

This clonotype was picked up a small number of times. The chain carries TRBV4-1 and TRBJ2-7; TRBD2 is a possible D gene (5 bases). The CDR3 runs to 15 residues. Between the trimmed V and J ends, which lost 2 bases and 0 bases, there was a span of 11 bases. The V gene's germline CDR1 is MGHRA and CDR2 YSYEKL. CDR3 sequence: CASSQISGPSYEQYF. The CDR3 coding sequence is TGCGCCAGCAGCCAAATAAGCGGTCCCTCCTACGAGCAGTACTTC.

The V gene is TRBV20-1, the J gene TRBJ2-3; D not resolved. With 1 base removed from V and 1 base from J, the gap between germline ends came to 12 bases. The germline CDR1 and CDR2 sequences are DFQATT and SNEGSKA (reference sequence). CDR3 length equals 15 residues. The CDR3 bases are TGCAGTGCTAGAGTAGGCGATGGGGGCACAGATACGCAGTATTTT. This gives the protein CSARVGDGGTDTQYF.

This clonotype was counted a few times. V is TRBV12-3 or TRBV12-4 and J is TRBJ2-1, with TRBD2 identical over 8 bases. Trimming took 5 bases from V and 9 from J; bases not matched to a gene: 9. CDR3 length: 14 amino acids. This chain's CDR3 is CASSSAAGGAEQFF. The CDR3 DNA reads as TGTGCCAGCAGTAGCGCCGCGGGAGGAGCTGAGCAGTTCTTC.

This clonotype has only one observation. The rearrangement joins TRBV10-2 to TRBJ2-5; 7 bases match TRBD2. CDR1 and CDR2 (germline): WSHSY, SAAADI. The CDR3 loop spans 14 amino acids. Unmatched junction bases numbered 7, after V lost 7 bases and J lost 2 bases. CDR3 in DNA: TGCGCCAGCATAGGAGGGAGGGTTCAAGAGACCCAGTACTTC. Translated, it gives CASIGGRVQETQYF.

V gene TRBV5-1 combines with J gene TRBJ2-1; possible D gene TRBD2, 6 bases. Trimming pared 0 bases from V and 6 bases from J, leaving 10 bases between. The CDR3 is made up of 14 amino acids. From germline, CDR1 is SGHRS and CDR2 YFSETQ. The CDR3 here is CASSLGLDSNEQFF. The CDR3 DNA is TGCGCCAGCAGCTTGGGACTAGACTCCAATGAGCAGTTCTTC.

This chain uses TRBV10-3 with TRBJ2-7; 7 nucleotides line up with TRBD1. CDR3 size: 13 residues. The V gene end was trimmed by 7 bases and the J gene end by 6 bases; junction bases not matched to a gene: 9. Germline V lookup: CDR1 ENHRY, CDR2 SYGVKD. The CDR3 DNA is TGTGCCATCATGAGCAGGGGGATGGGCGAGCAGTACTTC. Translating it yields CAIMSRGMGEQYF.

The V and J genes are TRBV18 and TRBJ1-1; D is uncertain. The CDR3 runs 15 residues. V dropped 5 bases and J dropped 0 bases, with 13 bases sitting between them. Germline V gives CDR1 KGHSH, CDR2 LQKENI. CDR3 nucleotides: TGTGCCAGCTCAAGGAAGGACGTTATGAACACTGAAGCTTTCTTT. Its translation is CASSRKDVMNTEAFF. Filled out from reference TRBV18 and TRBJ1-1, the complete variable domain reads NAGVMQNPRHLVRRRGQEARLRCSPMKGHSHVYWYRQLPEEGLKFMVYLQKENIIDESGMPKERFSAEFPKEGPSILRIQQVVRGDSAAYFCASSRKDVMNTEAFFGQGTRLTVV.

The chain employs TRBV5-1 and TRBJ2-7, with D perhaps matching TRBD1 (6 bases). CDR1 and CDR2 (germline): SGHRS, YFSETQ. CDR3 length equals 14 residues. Deletions cut 5 bases from V and 1 base from J, with 13 bases between. CDR3 in amino acids: CASRQGSNSYEQYF. DNA for the CDR3: TGCGCCAGCAGACAGGGATCAAATTCCTACGAGCAGTACTTC.